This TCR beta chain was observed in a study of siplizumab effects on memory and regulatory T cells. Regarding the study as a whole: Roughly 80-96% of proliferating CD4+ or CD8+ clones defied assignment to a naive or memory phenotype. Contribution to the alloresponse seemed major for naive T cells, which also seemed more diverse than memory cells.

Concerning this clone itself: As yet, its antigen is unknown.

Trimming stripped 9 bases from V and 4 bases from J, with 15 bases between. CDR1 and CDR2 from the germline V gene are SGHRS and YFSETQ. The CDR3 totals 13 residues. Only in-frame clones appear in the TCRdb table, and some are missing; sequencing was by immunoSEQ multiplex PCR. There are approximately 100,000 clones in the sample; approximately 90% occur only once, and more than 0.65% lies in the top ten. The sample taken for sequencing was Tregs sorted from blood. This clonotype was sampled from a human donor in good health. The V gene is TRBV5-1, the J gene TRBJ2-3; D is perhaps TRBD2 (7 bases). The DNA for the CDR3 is TGCGCCACCTCCGGGGGGCTAGCAGATACGCAGTATTTT. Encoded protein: CATSGGLADTQYF.